The 28 T cell receptor beta chains listed next were all sequenced from one sample in a study of T cell clones after liver transplantation (dated 2019 in TCRdb). Libraries were built with the immunoSEQ multiplex PCR assay. TCRdb took this table from immuneACCESS and kept in-frame rearrangements with V and J called. Such tables lack part of the clones; where checked against another copy, unresolved V genes explain under half of the gap, and the rest is unexplained. This sample holds roughly 18,000 clones; roughly nine tenths were observed only once. The ten largest clones take up approximately 13% of the sample. The starting material was CD8+ T cells from blood, obtained approximately 45 months after liver transplant. The receptors were gathered from a human patient who received a liver transplant. Following a transplant, some T cells may be graft donor cells, not patient cells.

The chain recombines TRBV6-6 with TRBJ2-7; no clear D gene. Between the trimmed V and J ends, which lost 0 bases and 0 bases, there was a span of 12 bases. CDR3 length equals 16 residues. Germline values: CDR1 MNHNY, CDR2 SVGAGI (reference sequence). Here the CDR3 DNA reads TGTGCCAGCAGTTACTCGACAACGGAGCTCTCCTACGAGCAGTACTTC. Translated, it gives CASSYSTTELSYEQYF.

As DNA, the CDR3 is TGCAGCGTTGCGGGGGTGTGGGGGCCAAGCTCCTACAATGAGCAGTTCTTC. This gives the protein CSVAGVWGPSSYNEQFF. This chain links TRBV29-1 with TRBJ2-1; tentatively, D is TRBD1 or TRBD2 (6 bases each). Trimming cost V 4 bases and J 0 bases, with 19 bases left between them. CDR1 is SQVTM and CDR2 is ANQGSEA in the germline V gene. CDR3 length: 17 residues.

This clone was observed a single time. The chain uses TRBV7-3 and TRBJ2-7, with a tentative D call TRBD2 (6 bases). The CDR3 is 13 amino acids. Trimming took off 4 bases at V and 6 bases at J, with 13 bases between the two ends. Germline V CDR1 and CDR2: SGHTA, FQGTGA. As DNA, the CDR3 is TGTGCCAGCAGCTCGGGACTGAGGGCCGAGCAGTACTTC. Encoded protein: CASSSGLRAEQYF.

This clone was seen only a few times. V and J are TRBV29-1 and TRBJ2-7; 15 nucleotides match TRBD2. The CDR3 is 17 residues long. Trimming took 4 bases from V and 5 from J; bases not matched to a gene: 12. Germline V gene lookup returns CDR1 SQVTM and CDR2 ANQGSEA. The DNA for the CDR3 is TGCAGCGTTGTGGGACTAGCGGGAGGACTGGGGGAAAACGAGCAGTACTTC. It encodes CSVVGLAGGLGENEQYF.

This chain joins TRBV7-8 and TRBJ1-2, with TRBD1 as a possible D gene (5 bases). Germline lookup yields CDR1 SGHVS and CDR2 FQNEAQ. The length of the CDR3 is 12 residues. V lost 5 bases and J lost 4, with 8 bases in between. The CDR3 loop reads CASSVDSYGYTF. The CDR3 bases are TGTGCCAGCAGCGTCGACAGCTATGGCTACACCTTC.

The chain has TRBV5-6 and TRBJ1-5; D unresolved. The CDR3 is made up of 15 amino acids. V was clipped by 1 base and J by 2 bases, with 10 bases between them. Germline values: CDR1 SGHDT, CDR2 YYEEEE. CDR3 in amino acids: CASSLYQARNQPQHF. The CDR3 DNA follows: TGTGCCAGCAGCTTGTATCAGGCGCGCAATCAGCCCCAGCATTTT.

The chain recombines TRBV6-1 with TRBJ2-1; D gene unclear. Trimming took 1 base from V and 10 from J, leaving 14 bases between them. CDR1 is MNHNS, CDR2 SASEGT, per germline. This CDR3 is built from 14 residues. Written as DNA, the CDR3 is TGTGCCAGCAGTGAAGGACTTCCTGGGATGGAGCAGTTCTTC. Its translation is CASSEGLPGMEQFF.

CDR3 loop: CASSLGPGQGFYTEAFF. The CDR3 bases are TGTGCCAGCAGCCTGGGACCGGGACAGGGTTTTTACACTGAAGCTTTCTTT. The V call is TRBV7-8, the J call TRBJ1-1, with 9 positions matching TRBD1. This CDR3 is built from 17 residues. V lost 5 bases and J lost 3; bases outside the gene matches: 13. Germline CDR1 reads SGHVS; CDR2 reads FQNEAQ.

This clone ranks as medium-sized. The gene calls are TRBV9 and TRBJ2-7, with 10 nucleotides matching TRBD2. V was clipped by 3 bases and J by 6 bases; unmatched bases: 6. CDR1 is SGDLS, CDR2 YYNGEE, per germline. The CDR3 sequence is 14 residues long. CDR3 amino acids: CASSAGTSAGEQYF. CDR3 nucleotide sequence: TGTGCCAGCAGCGCCGGGACTAGCGCGGGCGAGCAGTACTTC.

The chain employs TRBV19 and TRBJ1-2; TRBD1 is a possible D gene (5 bases). V was cut by 0 bases and J by 4 bases, with 12 bases left in between. Germline CDR1 LNHDA, CDR2 SQIVND (reference sequence). This CDR3 region has 15 residues. The CDR3 sequence: CASSIEKGSSYGYTF. DNA of the CDR3: TGTGCCAGTAGTATAGAGAAGGGGTCTTCCTATGGCTACACCTTC. Looking up the rest from reference TRBV19 and TRBJ1-2 gives the full variable domain: DGGITQSPKYLFRKEGQNVTLSCEQNLNHDAMYWYRQDPGQGLRLIYYSQIVNDFQKGDIAEGYSVSREKKESFPLTVTSAQKNPTAFYLCASSIEKGSSYGYTFGSGTRLTVV.

This chain uses TRBV4-3 with TRBJ2-2; no reliable D call. Germline values: CDR1 LGHNA, CDR2 YSLEER. V dropped 1 base and J dropped 4 bases, with 10 bases sitting between them. The length of the CDR3 is 15 residues. CDR3 amino acids: CASSQVGQPTGELFF. The CDR3 region has the DNA TGCGCCAGCAGCCAAGTAGGGCAGCCCACCGGGGAGCTGTTTTTT.

The chain combines TRBV5-1 with TRBJ2-3; D remains unclear. The germline V gene has CDR1 SGHRS and CDR2 YFSETQ. This CDR3 region has 15 residues. Trimming left V 4 bases short and J 5 bases short, with 17 bases between. As DNA, the CDR3 is TGCGCCAGCAGCCGAAAGGGATCTGATGAAGATACGCAGTATTTT. This gives the protein CASSRKGSDEDTQYF. The full variable domain, rest sourced from reference TRBV5-1 and TRBJ2-3, is KAGVTQTPRYLIKTRGQQVTLSCSPISGHRSVSWYQQTPGQGLQFLFEYFSETQRNKGNFPGRFSGRQFSNSRSEMNVSTLELGDSALYLCASSRKGSDEDTQYFGPGTRLTVL.

This clone has only one observation. The CDR3 region is CASSVRGMNTEAFF. CDR3 DNA: TGTGCCAGCAGCGTCAGGGGCATGAACACTGAAGCTTTCTTT. V usage is TRBV13 and J usage is TRBJ1-1; D may be TRBD1 (6 bases). V dropped 5 bases and J dropped 0 bases, with 10 bases sitting between them. Germline CDR1 and CDR2: PRHDT and FYEKMQ (reference sequence). CDR3 length: 14 residues.

The rearrangement uses TRBV18 and TRBJ1-1; D gene uncertain. The CDR3 extends over 13 amino acids. V lost 6 bases and J lost 1, with 9 bases in between. Germline V lookup: CDR1 KGHSH, CDR2 LQKENI. DNA of the CDR3: TGTGCCAGCTCGACCCCAGGGAACACTGAAGCTTTCTTT. Amino acid sequence: CASSTPGNTEAFF.

V is TRBV5-6 and J is TRBJ2-2; D is undetermined. The CDR3 spans 14 residues. Germline V CDR1 and CDR2: SGHDT, YYEEEE. The germline V and J ends were trimmed by 4 bases and 7 bases, with 14 bases remaining between them. In DNA, the CDR3 is TGTGCCAGCAGCCCGAGACATCTGGGCGGGGAGCTGTTTTTT. It is translated as CASSPRHLGGELFF. Filled out from reference TRBV5-6 and TRBJ2-2, the complete variable domain reads DAGVTQSPTHLIKTRGQQVTLRCSPKSGHDTVSWYQQALGQGPQFIFQYYEEEERQRGNFPDRFSGHQFPNYSSELNVNALLLGDSALYLCASSPRHLGGELFFGEGSRLTVL.

The chain has TRBV9 and TRBJ2-3; D is undetermined. CDR1 is SGDLS, CDR2 YYNGEE, per germline. Trimming took off 0 bases at V and 6 bases at J, with 14 bases between the two ends. CDR3 length: 15 residues. DNA for the CDR3: TGTGCCAGCAGCGTAGCCCCCTCCACCACGGATACGCAGTATTTT. This gives the protein CASSVAPSTTDTQYF.

This clone was found once. The chain couples TRBV7-9 to TRBJ2-7, with D possibly matching TRBD2 (5 bases). The CDR3 is 12 amino acids. Trimming left V 3 bases short and J 7 bases short, with 10 bases between. The V gene's germline CDR1 is SEHNR and CDR2 FQNEAQ (reference sequence). Here the CDR3 DNA reads TGTGCCAGCAGCTTCCCCCCGGGAGAGCAGTACTTC. Residues: CASSFPPGEQYF.

J is TRBJ2-5 and V is TRBV7-6; 9 bases fit TRBD1. CDR3 length: 14 residues. The germline gives CDR1 SGHVS, CDR2 FNYEAQ. Trimming cost V 6 bases and J 4 bases; bases outside gene matches: 6. CDR3 bases: TGTGCCAGCAGTCTTAGACAGGGGGGAGAGACCCAGTACTTC. Translated, it gives CASSLRQGGETQYF.

This clone was counted only a few times. The CDR3 DNA reads as TGTGCCAGCTTGCCCAGAGACTCTAATGAAAAACTGTTTTTT. Protein product: CASLPRDSNEKLFF. The chain links TRBV6-1 to TRBJ1-4; unclear D gene. Trimming removed 8 bases at V and 3 bases at J, with 13 bases between. The CDR3 is 14 amino acids. Germline V gene data show CDR1 as MNHNS and CDR2 as SASEGT.

This clone came up once. The chain links TRBV9 to TRBJ1-2, with TRBD1 as a possible D gene (5 bases). V lost 0 bases to trimming and J lost 2 bases, with 8 bases between them. CDR3 length: 14 residues. CDR1 is SGDLS and CDR2 is YYNGEE in the germline V gene. The DNA for the CDR3 is TGTGCCAGCAGCGTAGGGGACCCAAACTATGGCTACACCTTC. Translation gives CASSVGDPNYGYTF. Drawing the rest from reference TRBV9 and TRBJ1-2, the complete variable domain is DSGVTQTPKHLITATGQRVTLRCSPRSGDLSVYWYQQSLDQGLQFLIQYYNGEERAKGNILERFSAQQFPDLHSELNLSSLELGDSALYFCASSVGDPNYGYTFGSGTRLTVV.

The chain recombines TRBV30 with TRBJ1-1; the D is unclear. V lost 0 bases and J lost 9, with 11 bases in between. There are 12 residues in the CDR3. The germline V gene has CDR1 GTSNPN and CDR2 SVGIG (reference sequence). CDR3 sequence (DNA): TGTGCCTGGAGTGTACCGGGTGTTCAAGCTTTCTTT. Translated: CAWSVPGVQAFF.

This clone was seen a handful of times. The chain employs TRBV5-1 and TRBJ2-1, with 7 bases fitting TRBD2. This CDR3 has 15 residues. V was clipped by 0 bases and J by 4 bases; unmatched bases: 4. Germline CDR1 reads SGHRS; CDR2 reads YFSETQ. The CDR3, as DNA: TGCGCCAGCAGCTTGGAAGCGGGGCCGTACAATGAGCAGTTCTTC. Translated: CASSLEAGPYNEQFF.

This sequence joins TRBV27 and TRBJ1-1, with D tentatively TRBD1 (6 bases). V was cut by 0 bases and J by 7 bases, with 15 bases left in between. Germline CDR1 reads MNHEY; CDR2 reads SMNVEV (reference sequence). The CDR3 is 15 residues long. CDR3: CASSLSGTNTIEAFF. CDR3 sequence (DNA): TGTGCCAGCAGTTTATCGGGGACAAATACGATTGAAGCTTTCTTT.

CDR3 region: CASSRAYNEQFF. Here the CDR3 DNA reads TGTGCCAGCAGCCGGGCATACAATGAGCAGTTCTTC. This chain connects TRBV9 to TRBJ2-1, with unresolved D. Between the trimmed V and J ends, which lost 4 bases and 4 bases, there was a span of 6 bases. There are 12 residues in the CDR3. The germline gives CDR1 SGDLS, CDR2 YYNGEE.

This clone showed up just once. The chain links TRBV28 to TRBJ2-7; no definite D call. Germline V gene sequence: CDR1 MDHEN, CDR2 SYDVKM. This CDR3 is built from 15 residues. Trimming pared 3 bases from V and 0 bases from J, leaving 12 bases between. The DNA of the CDR3 is TGTGCCAGCAGTTTCCGGAAGCTTAACTCCTACGAGCAGTACTTC. This sequence encodes CASSFRKLNSYEQYF. Full variable domain (rest looked up from reference TRBV28 and TRBJ2-7): DVKVTQSSRYLVKRTGEKVFLECVQDMDHENMFWYRQDPGLGLRLIYFSYDVKMKEKGDIPEGYSVSREKKERFSLILESASTNQTSMYLCASSFRKLNSYEQYFGPGTRLTVT.

The V gene is TRBV9, the J gene TRBJ2-3; no clear D gene. Trimming cost V 3 bases and J 2 bases, with 4 bases left between them. Per the germline V gene, CDR1 is SGDLS and CDR2 is YYNGEE. There are 12 residues in the CDR3. CDR3 DNA sequence: TGTGCCAGCAGCGGATACACAGATACGCAGTATTTT. Protein: CASSGYTDTQYF.

The CDR3 here is CASSLRQGAPPETQYF. CDR3 DNA: TGTGCCAGTAGTTTGAGACAGGGGGCCCCTCCGGAGACCCAGTACTTC. The chain couples TRBV19 to TRBJ2-5; 10 bases align to TRBD1. The V gene's germline CDR1 is LNHDA and CDR2 SQIVND (reference sequence). This CDR3 region has 16 residues. V was pared by 5 bases and J by 5 bases, with 11 bases of the junction left unmatched.

J is TRBJ1-3 and V is TRBV9, with D perhaps matching TRBD1 (6 bases). This CDR3 has 15 residues. Trimming shortened V by 2 bases and J by 0 bases, and 9 bases separated the two germline ends. Germline V lookup: CDR1 SGDLS, CDR2 YYNGEE. The CDR3 bases are TGTGCCAGCAGCGTCGTGGGGGCCTCTGGAAACACCATATATTTT. This translates into CASSVVGASGNTIYF.